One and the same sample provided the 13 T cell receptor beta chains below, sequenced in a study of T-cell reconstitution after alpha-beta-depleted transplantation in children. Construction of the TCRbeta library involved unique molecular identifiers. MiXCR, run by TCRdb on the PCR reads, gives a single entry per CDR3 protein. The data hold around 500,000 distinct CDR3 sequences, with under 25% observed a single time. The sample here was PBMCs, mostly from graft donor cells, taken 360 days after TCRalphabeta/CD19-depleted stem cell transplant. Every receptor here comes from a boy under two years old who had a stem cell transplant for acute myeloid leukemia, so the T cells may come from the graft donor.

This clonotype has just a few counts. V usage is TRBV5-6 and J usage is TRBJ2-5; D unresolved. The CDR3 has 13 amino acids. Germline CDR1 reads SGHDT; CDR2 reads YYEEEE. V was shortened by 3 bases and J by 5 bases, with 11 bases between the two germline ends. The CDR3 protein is CASSSEPEETQYF. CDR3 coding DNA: TGTGCCAGCAGCTCAGAACCAGAGGAGACCCAGTACTTC.

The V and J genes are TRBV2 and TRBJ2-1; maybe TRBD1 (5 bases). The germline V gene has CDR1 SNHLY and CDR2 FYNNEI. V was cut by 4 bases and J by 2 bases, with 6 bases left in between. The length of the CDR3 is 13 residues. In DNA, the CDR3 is TGTGCCAGCAGTGTGGGGCCCTACAATGAGCAGTTCTTC. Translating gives CASSVGPYNEQFF. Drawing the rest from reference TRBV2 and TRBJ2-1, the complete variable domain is EPEVTQTPSHQVTQMGQEVILRCVPISNHLYFYWYRQILGQKVEFLVSFYNNEISEKSEIFDDQFSVERPDGSNFTLKIRSTKLEDSAMYFCASSVGPYNEQFFGPGTRLTVL.

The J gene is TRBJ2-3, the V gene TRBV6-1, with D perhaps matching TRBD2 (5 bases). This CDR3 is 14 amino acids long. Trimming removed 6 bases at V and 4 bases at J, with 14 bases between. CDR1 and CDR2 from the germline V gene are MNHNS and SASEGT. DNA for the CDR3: TGTGCCAGCAGCCCCCGGGGAATGGCAGATACGCAGTATTTT. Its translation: CASSPRGMADTQYF.

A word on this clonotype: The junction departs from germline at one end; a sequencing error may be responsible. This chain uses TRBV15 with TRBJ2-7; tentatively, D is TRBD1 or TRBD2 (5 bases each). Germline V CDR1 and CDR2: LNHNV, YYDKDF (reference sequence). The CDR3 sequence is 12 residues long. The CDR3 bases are TGTGTCACCAGCAGCAGGGAGTCCGAGCAGTACTTC. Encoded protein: CVTSSRESEQYF.

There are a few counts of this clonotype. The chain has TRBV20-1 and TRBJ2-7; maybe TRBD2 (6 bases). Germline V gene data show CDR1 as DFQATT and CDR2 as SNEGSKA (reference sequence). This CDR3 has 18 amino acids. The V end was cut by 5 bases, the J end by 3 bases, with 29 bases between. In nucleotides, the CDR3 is TGCAGTGCTCTCGGCGAGTTGGGCCCGGGACTTAAAATCTACGAGCAGTACGTC. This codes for CSALGELGPGLKIYEQYV.

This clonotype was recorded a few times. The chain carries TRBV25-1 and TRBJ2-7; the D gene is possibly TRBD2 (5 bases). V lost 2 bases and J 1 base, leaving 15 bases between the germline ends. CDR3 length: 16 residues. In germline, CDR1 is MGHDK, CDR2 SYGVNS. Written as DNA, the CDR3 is TGTGCCAGCAGTGAAAAGTTCGGGGTCAGTTCCTACGAGCAGTACTTC. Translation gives CASSEKFGVSSYEQYF.

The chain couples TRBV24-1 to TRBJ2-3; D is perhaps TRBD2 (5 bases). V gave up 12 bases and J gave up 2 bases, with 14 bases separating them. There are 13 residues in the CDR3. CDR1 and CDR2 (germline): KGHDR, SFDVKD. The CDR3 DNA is TGTGCCGTTCGACCGGGGATCACAGATACGCAGTATTTT. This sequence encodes CAVRPGITDTQYF.

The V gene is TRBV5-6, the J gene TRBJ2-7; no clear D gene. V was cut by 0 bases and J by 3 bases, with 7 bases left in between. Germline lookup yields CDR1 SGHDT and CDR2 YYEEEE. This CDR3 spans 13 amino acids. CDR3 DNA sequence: TGTGCCAGCAGCTTGGCTTTTATCTACGAGCAGTACTTC. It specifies CASSLAFIYEQYF.

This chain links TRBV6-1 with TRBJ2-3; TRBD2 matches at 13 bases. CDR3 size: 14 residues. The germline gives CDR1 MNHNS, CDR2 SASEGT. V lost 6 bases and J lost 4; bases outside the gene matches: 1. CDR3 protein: CASRTSGGADTQYF. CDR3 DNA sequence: TGTGCCAGCAGAACTAGCGGGGGGGCAGATACGCAGTATTTT.

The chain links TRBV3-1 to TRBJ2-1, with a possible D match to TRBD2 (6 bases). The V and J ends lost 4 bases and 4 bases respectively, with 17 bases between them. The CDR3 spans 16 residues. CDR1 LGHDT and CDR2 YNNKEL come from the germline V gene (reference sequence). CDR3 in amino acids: CASSRTPGLRYNEQFF. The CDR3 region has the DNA TGTGCCAGCAGCCGAACACCGGGACTTCGTTACAATGAGCAGTTCTTC.

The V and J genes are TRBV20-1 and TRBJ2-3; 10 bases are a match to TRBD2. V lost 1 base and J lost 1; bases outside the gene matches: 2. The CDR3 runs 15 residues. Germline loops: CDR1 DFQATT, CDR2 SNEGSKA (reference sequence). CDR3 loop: CSARVLAGGTDTQYF. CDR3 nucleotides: TGCAGTGCTAGAGTCCTAGCGGGGGGCACAGATACGCAGTATTTT.

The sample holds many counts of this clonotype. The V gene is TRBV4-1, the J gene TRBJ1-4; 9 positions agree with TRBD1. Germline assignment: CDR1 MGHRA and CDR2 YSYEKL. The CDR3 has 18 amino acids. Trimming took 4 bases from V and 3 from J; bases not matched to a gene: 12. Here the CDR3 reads CASSLIQGAGGANEKLFF. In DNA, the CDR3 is TGCGCCAGCAGCCTCATACAGGGGGCAGGGGGGGCTAATGAAAAACTGTTTTTT.

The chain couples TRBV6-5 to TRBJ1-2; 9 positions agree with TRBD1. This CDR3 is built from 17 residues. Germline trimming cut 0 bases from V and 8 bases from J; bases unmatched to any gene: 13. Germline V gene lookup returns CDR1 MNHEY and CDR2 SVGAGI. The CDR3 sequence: CASSYSTTGGNRLGYTF. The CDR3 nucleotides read TGTGCCAGCAGTTACTCGACGACAGGGGGGAATCGATTGGGCTACACCTTC.